This T cell receptor (beta chain) was captured by sequencing in a study of long-term antiretroviral therapy in people with HIV. The ends lost 5 bases at V and 1 base at J; junction bases unmatched: 8. Germline V gene data show CDR1 as MDHEN and CDR2 as SYDVKM. This CDR3 region has 16 residues. This clone has only one observation. An immunoSEQ assay, version v3.0, was performed at survey level. Clones were sequenced by immunoSEQ multiplex PCR, and TCRdb holds only the in-frame ones, with some missing. The data show tens of thousands of clones, more than 75% seen once. The chain combines TRBV28 with TRBJ2-1, with TRBD2 matching over 7 bases. The material was unsorted PBMCs, obtained 2 years after starting antiretroviral therapy. This receptor was identified in a man aged 50-59 years with HIV. The CDR3 here is CASSPSSGGSYNEQFF. CDR3 DNA sequence: TGTGCCAGCAGTCCGTCTAGCGGAGGTTCCTACAATGAGCAGTTCTTC.